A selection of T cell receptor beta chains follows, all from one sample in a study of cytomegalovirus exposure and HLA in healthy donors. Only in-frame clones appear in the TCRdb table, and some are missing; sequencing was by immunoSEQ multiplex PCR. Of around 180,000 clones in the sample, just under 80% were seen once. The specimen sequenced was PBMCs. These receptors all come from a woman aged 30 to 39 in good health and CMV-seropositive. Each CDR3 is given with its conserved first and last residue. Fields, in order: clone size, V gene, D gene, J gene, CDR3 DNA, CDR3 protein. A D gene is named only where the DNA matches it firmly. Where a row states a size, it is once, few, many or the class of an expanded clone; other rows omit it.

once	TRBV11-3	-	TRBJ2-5	TGTGCCAGCAGCTCGGCGGGAATTTTTGGAGAGACCCAGTACTTC	CASSSAGIFGETQYF
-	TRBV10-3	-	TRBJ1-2	TGCGCCATCTCCTTACTTAACTATGGCTACACCTTC	CAISLLNYGYTF
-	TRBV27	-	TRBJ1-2	TGTGCCAGCAGTCCAATCCCTCCGGAGGCTAACTATGGCTACACCTTC	CASSPIPPEANYGYTF
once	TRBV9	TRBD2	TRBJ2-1	TGTGCCAGCAGCGTAGTCGGGGGGGATTACAATGAGCAGTTCTTC	CASSVVGGDYNEQFF
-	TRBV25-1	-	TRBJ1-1	TGTGCCAGCAGTGCCCTCCTGGGACAGAACACTGAAGCTTTCTTT	CASSALLGQNTEAFF
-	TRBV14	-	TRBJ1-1	TGTGCCAGCAGCCCAGGCAGGGTGTGGGCTTTCTTT	CASSPGRVWAFF
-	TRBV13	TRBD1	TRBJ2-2	TGTGCCAGCAGCTCCCGCGACAGGGGGACGAGAACCGGGGAGCTGTTTTTT	CASSSRDRGTRTGELFF
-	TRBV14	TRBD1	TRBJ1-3	TGTGCCAGCAGCCAAGAGGGGACAGTTTTCAACACCATATATTTT	CASSQEGTVFNTIYF
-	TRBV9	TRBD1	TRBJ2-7	TGTGCCAGCAGCCTTGCCCCGGGACAGGGGGCCGCGGAGCAGTACTTC	CASSLAPGQGAAEQYF
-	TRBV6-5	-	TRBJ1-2	TGTGCCAGCAGGACGGGGAGCTATGGCTACACCTTC	CASRTGSYGYTF
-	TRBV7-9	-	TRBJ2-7	TGTGCCAGCGGGGCGGGGTACGAGCAGTACTTC	CASGAGYEQYF
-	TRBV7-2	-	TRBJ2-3	TGTGCCAGCAGCTTGCGGACATCTTCAGCAGATACGCAGTATTTT	CASSLRTSSADTQYF
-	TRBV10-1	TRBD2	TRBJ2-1	TGCGCCAGCAGTGCTAGCGGGAGTTACAATGAGCAGTTCTTC	CASSASGSYNEQFF
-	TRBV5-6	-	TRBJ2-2	TGTGCCAGCAGCTTACGCCGGCAGGGGAACACCGGGGAGCTGTTTTTT	CASSLRRQGNTGELFF
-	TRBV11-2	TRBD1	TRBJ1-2	TGTGCCAGCAGACCGGGACAGTCACCTTATGGCTACACCTTC	CASRPGQSPYGYTF
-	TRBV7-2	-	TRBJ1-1	TGTGCCAGCAGCTTAGCTACAGGGTACGCTGAAGCTTTCTTT	CASSLATGYAEAFF
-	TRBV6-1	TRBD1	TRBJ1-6	TGTGCCAGCAGTGAAAGGGCAGGGGGCAATTCACCCCTCCACTTT	CASSERAGGNSPLHF
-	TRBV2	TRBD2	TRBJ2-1	TGTGCCAGCAGGCGGCTGTCTAGCGGAGACAATGAGCAGTTCTTC	CASRRLSSGDNEQFF
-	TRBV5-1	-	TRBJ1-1	TGCGCCAGCAGCTCGAGCTACGATGGGAGGGGAGCTTTCTTT	CASSSSYDGRGAFF
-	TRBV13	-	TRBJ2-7	TGTGCCAGCAGCCCCCGACAGGAGTCCTACGAGCAGTACTTC	CASSPRQESYEQYF
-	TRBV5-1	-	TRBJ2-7	TGTGCCAGCAGCTTTGAAGCCTCCTACGAGCAGTACTTC	CASSFEASYEQYF
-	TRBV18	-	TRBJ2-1	TGTGCCAGCTCACCTGGGCTAGCGCGAATCTACAATGAGCAGTTCTTC	CASSPGLARIYNEQFF
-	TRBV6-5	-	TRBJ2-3	TGTGCCAGCAGTGGAGGGGTGGGGTTAGATACGCAGTATTTT	CASSGGVGLDTQYF
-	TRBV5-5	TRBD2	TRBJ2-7	TGTGCCAGCAGCTTTCGGACTAGCGCCGAAGCGGGCGTCTTC	CASSFRTSAEAGVF
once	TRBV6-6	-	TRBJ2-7	TGTGCCAGCAGCACCCAACGCGGGCGTTCTTCCTACGAGCAGTACTTC	CASSTQRGRSSYEQYF
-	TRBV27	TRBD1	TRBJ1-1	TGTGCCAGCAGTTTATCAAGGGACAGCGAAGCTTTCTTT	CASSLSRDSEAFF
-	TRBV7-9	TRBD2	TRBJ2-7	TGTGCCAGCGCCTTTTATGGGACTAGCTACGAGCAGTACTTC	CASAFYGTSYEQYF
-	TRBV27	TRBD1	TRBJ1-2	TGTGCCAGCAGGAAGCGGAAACAGGGACAGGGGTACACCTTC	CASRKRKQGQGYTF
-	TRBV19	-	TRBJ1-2	TGTGCCAGTAGTAGGGACACTTACTATGGCTACACCTTC	CASSRDTYYGYTF
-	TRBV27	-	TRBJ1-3	TGTGCCAGCAGCTTTTCCCCCGGCTCTGGAAACACCATATATTTT	CASSFSPGSGNTIYF
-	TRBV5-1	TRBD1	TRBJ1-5	TGCGCCAGCAGCTACCGGGACAGGAATCAGCCCCAGCATTTT	CASSYRDRNQPQHF
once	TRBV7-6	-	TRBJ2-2	TGTGCCAGCAGCCGCGAAGCGGGCGCGGACACCGGGGAGCTGTTTTTT	CASSREAGADTGELFF
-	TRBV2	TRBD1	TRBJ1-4	TGTGCCAGCAGTCATAGGGGGACAGTTAATGAAAAACTGTTTTTT	CASSHRGTVNEKLFF
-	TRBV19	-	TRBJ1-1	TGTGCCAGCGAGGCGAAGAGGGTGGCGAACACTGAAGCTTTCTTT	CASEAKRVANTEAFF
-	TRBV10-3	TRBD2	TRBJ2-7	TGTGCCATCAGGGCTAGCGGGAGGGCCGGGTCCTACGAGCAGTACTTC	CAIRASGRAGSYEQYF
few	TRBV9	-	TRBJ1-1	TGTGCCAGCAGCTCCCAAGGAGGGGCCACTGAAGCTTTCTTT	CASSSQGGATEAFF